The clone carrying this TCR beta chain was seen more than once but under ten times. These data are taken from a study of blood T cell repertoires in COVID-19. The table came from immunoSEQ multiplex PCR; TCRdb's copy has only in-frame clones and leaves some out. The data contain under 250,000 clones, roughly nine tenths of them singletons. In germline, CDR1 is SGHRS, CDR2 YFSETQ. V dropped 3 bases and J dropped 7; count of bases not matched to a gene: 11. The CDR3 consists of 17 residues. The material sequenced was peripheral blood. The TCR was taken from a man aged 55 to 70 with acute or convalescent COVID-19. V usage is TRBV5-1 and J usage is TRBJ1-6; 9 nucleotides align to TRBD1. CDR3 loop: CASSSSRPGQGNSPLHF. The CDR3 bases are TGCGCCAGCAGCTCCAGCCGCCCGGGACAGGGAAATTCACCCCTCCACTTT.